Detailed here is one T cell receptor beta chain. This sample is drawn from a study of long-term antiretroviral therapy in people with HIV. The immunoSEQ assay was v3.0, run at survey level. Here immunoSEQ multiplex PCR was the method, and the copy in TCRdb shows in-frame clones only, minus some. The sample lists fewer than 45,000 clones; roughly four fifths were seen once. CDR3 length: 15 residues. Trimming took 2 bases from V and 9 from J; bases not matched to a gene: 6. CDR1 MNHNS and CDR2 SASEGT come from the germline V gene. The V call is TRBV6-1, the J call TRBJ1-6; 8 positions agree with TRBD1. Material: unsorted PBMCs, obtained 0.3 years after starting antiretroviral therapy. This receptor was identified in a man aged 18 to 29 with HIV. The CDR3: CASSESGGAGSPLHF. CDR3 nucleotide sequence: TGTGCCAGCAGTGAATCAGGGGGCGCGGGTTCACCCCTCCACTTT.